A single sample is the source of the 8 T cell receptor beta chains below, sequenced in a study of molecular identifiers for immune sequencing clone quantification. TCRdb reanalysed the PCR reads using MiXCR and keeps one entry per CDR3 protein. Of just under 650,000 distinct CDR3 sequences in the sample, approximately 20% were seen once. Sequencing input: naive CD8+ T cells from blood, with Jurkat cell RNA spiked in. Subset described: FACS-sorted CD8+CD4-CCR7+CD45RA+ naive T cells. The receptors originated from a human donor in good health. Some libraries in this study had Jurkat cell RNA spiked in.

This clonotype occurred many times. The chain has TRBV7-9 and TRBJ2-7, with 8 bases aligning to TRBD1. Germline V CDR1 and CDR2: SEHNR, FQNEAQ (reference sequence). The junction had 12 bases not matched to a gene; V was cut back by 5 bases and J by 0 bases. The CDR3 is 17 amino acids. This CDR3 reads CASSPLPRDRRSYEQYF. Written as DNA, the CDR3 is TGTGCCAGCAGCCCCCTCCCCCGGGACAGGCGCTCCTACGAGCAGTACTTC.

This clonotype was detected ten times or more. The chain links TRBV9 to TRBJ2-7; the D gene is possibly TRBD2 (5 bases). This CDR3 contains 14 residues. Germline CDR1 and CDR2: SGDLS and YYNGEE. The V end lost 2 bases, the J end lost 1 base, and 10 bases lay between the germline ends. The DNA of the CDR3 is TGTGCCAGCAGCGTTGAGGGCACGTCCTACGAGCAGTACTTC. Its translation is CASSVEGTSYEQYF.

This clonotype has only one observation. Its ends do not fully match the called genes, so a read error is possible. The V and J genes are TRBV4-1 and TRBJ2-2, with D hard to call. The CDR3 consists of 12 residues. Germline V gene data show CDR1 as MGHRA and CDR2 as YSYEKL. The CDR3 region is CASGQVGGELFF. The CDR3 nucleotides are TGCGCCAGCGGCCAAGTGGGCGGGGAGCTGTTTTTT.

This clonotype came up many times. The chain is built from TRBV9 and TRBJ2-7, with D uncertain. This CDR3 contains 14 residues. V lost 4 bases, J lost 0 bases, and 11 bases lay in between. The germline V gene encodes CDR1 SGDLS and CDR2 YYNGEE. The CDR3 DNA reads as TGTGCCAGCAGCCCTTGGGCCAGCTCCTACGAGCAGTACTTC. This encodes CASSPWASSYEQYF.

This clonotype appeared many times. V and J are TRBV19 and TRBJ2-2, with D perhaps given as TRBD1 or TRBD2 (5 bases each). The length of the CDR3 is 15 residues. V was trimmed by 3 bases and J by 4 bases, leaving 12 bases between them. Looked up from germline, CDR1 is LNHDA and CDR2 is SQIVND (reference sequence). The CDR3 protein is CASSIGERGTGELFF. CDR3 in DNA: TGTGCCAGTAGTATTGGGGAGAGGGGCACCGGGGAGCTGTTTTTT.

In the case of this clonotype: This clone may be a read error of a much larger clone one base away. The V call is TRBV5-8, the J call TRBJ2-3; possibly TRBD1 for D (6 bases). The CDR3 is 16 residues long. V was cut by 0 bases and J by 3 bases, with 14 bases left in between. Per germline, CDR1 SGHTS and CDR2 YDEGEE. This chain's CDR3 is CASSLEAGATTDTQYF. The CDR3 DNA follows: TGTGCCAGCAGCTTGGAGGCAGGGGCAACAACAGATACGCAGTATTTT.

This chain joins TRBV30 and TRBJ2-2; D not resolved. Germline V CDR1 and CDR2: GTSNPN, SVGIG (reference sequence). V lost 4 bases to trimming and J lost 0 bases, with 6 bases between them. CDR3 length: 13 residues. The CDR3 bases are TGTGCCTGGATCCTGCCGAACACCGGGGAGCTGTTTTTT. Translating gives CAWILPNTGELFF.

Notes on this clonotype: A much larger clonotype is one base distant, so this may be a read error. This chain connects TRBV24-1 to TRBJ2-3, with D possibly TRBD2 on 7 matching bases. Germline V lookup: CDR1 KGHDR, CDR2 SFDVKD. Trimming took 5 bases from V and 7 from J, leaving 15 bases between them. The CDR3 is made up of 14 amino acids. The CDR3 sequence: CATSVRGLTNTQYF. In DNA, the CDR3 is TGTGCCACCAGTGTGCGGGGGCTAACGAATACGCAGTATTTT.